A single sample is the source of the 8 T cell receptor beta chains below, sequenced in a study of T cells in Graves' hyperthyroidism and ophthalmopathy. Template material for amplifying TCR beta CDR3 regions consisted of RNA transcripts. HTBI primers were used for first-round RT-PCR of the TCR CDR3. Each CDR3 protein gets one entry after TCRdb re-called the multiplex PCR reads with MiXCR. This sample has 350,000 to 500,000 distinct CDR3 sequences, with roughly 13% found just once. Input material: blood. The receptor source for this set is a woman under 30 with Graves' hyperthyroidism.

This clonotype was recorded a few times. The CDR3 protein is CASSPLLAANTGELFF. CDR3 bases: TGTGCCAGCTCACCACTTCTAGCGGCGAACACCGGGGAGCTGTTTTTT. The chain joins TRBV18 to TRBJ2-2; 7 bases agree with TRBD2. CDR3 length: 16 amino acids. V lost 1 base to trimming and J lost 0 bases; unmatched junction nucleotides: 2. The germline CDR1 and CDR2 sequences are KGHSH and LQKENI.

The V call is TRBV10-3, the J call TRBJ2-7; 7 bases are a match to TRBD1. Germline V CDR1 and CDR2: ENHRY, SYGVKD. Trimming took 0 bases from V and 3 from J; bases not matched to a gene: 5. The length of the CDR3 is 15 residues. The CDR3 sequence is CAISESRTGDYEQYF. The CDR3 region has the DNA TGTGCCATCAGTGAGTCTAGGACAGGCGACTACGAGCAGTACTTC.

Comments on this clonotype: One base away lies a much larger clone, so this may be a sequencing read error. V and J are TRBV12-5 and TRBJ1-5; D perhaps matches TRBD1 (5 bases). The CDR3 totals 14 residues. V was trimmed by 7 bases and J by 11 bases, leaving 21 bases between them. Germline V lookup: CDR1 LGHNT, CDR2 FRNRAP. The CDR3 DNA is TGTGCTAGTGCCTCCGCGTGGCGACTAGGGGCCCAGCATTTT. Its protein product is CASASAWRLGAQHF.

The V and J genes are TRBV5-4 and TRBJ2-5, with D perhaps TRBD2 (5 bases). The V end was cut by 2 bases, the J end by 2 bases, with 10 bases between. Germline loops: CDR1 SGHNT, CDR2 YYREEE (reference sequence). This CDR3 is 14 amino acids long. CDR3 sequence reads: CASSLGREQETQYF. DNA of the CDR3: TGTGCCAGCAGCTTAGGTAGGGAGCAAGAGACCCAGTACTTC. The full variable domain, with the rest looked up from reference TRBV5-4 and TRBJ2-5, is ETGVTQSPTHLIKTRGQQVTLRCSSQSGHNTVSWYQQALGQGPQFIFQYYREEENGRGNFPPRFSGLQFPNYSSELNVNALELDDSALYLCASSLGREQETQYFGPGTRLLVL.

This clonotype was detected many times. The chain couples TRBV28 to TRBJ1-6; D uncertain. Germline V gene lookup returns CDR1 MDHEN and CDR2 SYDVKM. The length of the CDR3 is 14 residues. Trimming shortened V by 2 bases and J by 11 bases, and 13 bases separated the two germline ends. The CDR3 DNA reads TGTGCCAGCAGTTTAGTTGGGGTCTTGGCACCCCTCCACTTT. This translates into CASSLVGVLAPLHF.

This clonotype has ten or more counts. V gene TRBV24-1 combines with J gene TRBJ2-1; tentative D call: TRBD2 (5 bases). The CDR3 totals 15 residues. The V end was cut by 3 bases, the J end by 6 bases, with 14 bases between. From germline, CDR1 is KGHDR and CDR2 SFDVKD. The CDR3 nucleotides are TGTGCCACCAGTGATGGGGAGTTCGGTGGCAATGAGCAGTTCTTC. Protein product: CATSDGEFGGNEQFF.

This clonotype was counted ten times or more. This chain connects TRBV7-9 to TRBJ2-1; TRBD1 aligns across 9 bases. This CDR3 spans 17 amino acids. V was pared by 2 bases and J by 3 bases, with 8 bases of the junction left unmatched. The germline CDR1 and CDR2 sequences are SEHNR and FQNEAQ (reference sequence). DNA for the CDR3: TGTGCCAGCAGCTTAATAATGGGACAGGGACTCTACAATGAGCAGTTCTTC. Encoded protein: CASSLIMGQGLYNEQFF.

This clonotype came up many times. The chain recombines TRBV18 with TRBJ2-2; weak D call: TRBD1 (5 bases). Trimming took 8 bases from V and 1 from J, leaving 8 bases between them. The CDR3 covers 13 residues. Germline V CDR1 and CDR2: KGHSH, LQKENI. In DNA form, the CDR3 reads TGTGCCAGCGCGACAGTGAACACCGGGGAGCTGTTTTTT. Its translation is CASATVNTGELFF.